This T cell receptor (beta chain) appears in the sequencing data of a study of CD8+CD57+ T cells in acquired aplastic anemia. Study overall: DNA per sorted CD4+ or CD8+ sample ranged 0.2 to 27.4 ug, averaging 3.2 ug. Overall study findings and caveats: Patients and controls were found to share approximately 31 CD8+ CDR3 sequences.

It was patients with CD8+CD57+ cell expansion by flow cytometry who were chosen for sequencing. A severe acquired aplastic anemia diagnosis applied to all patients. It was genomic DNA that served as the template for profiling TCR beta VDJ and CDR3. TCRdb re-analysed the reads in MiXCR, keeping a single row per CDR3 protein. The table shows approximately 98,000 distinct CDR3 sequences, with around 70% occurring only once. CDR3 length: 14 amino acids. The junction had 6 bases not matched to a gene; V was cut back by 8 bases and J by 5 bases. Germline-derived CDR1 and CDR2 are KGHDR and SFDVKD. Comments on this clonotype: No antigen is known for it.

The V call is TRBV24-1, the J call TRBJ1-5, with 9 positions matching TRBD1. This clonotype was obtained from a human donor with aplastic anemia. Sequenced sample: sorted CD4+, CD8+, or CD8+CD57+ T cells (not recorded which) from PBMCs. In nucleotides, the CDR3 is TGTGCCACCAAGCAAGGACAGGGGTATCAGCCCCAGCATTTT. It translates to CATKQGQGYQPQHF.